This TCR beta chain derives from a study of T cells in tumors and immune-related adverse events. Some clones are missing from TCRdb's copy, which holds only in-frame ones; the method was immunoSEQ multiplex PCR. Here the sample spans more than 10,000 clones, around 93% being singletons. This TCR was sampled from a female donor with metastatic renal cell carcinoma. The sequences come from lymph node tissue, collected from a patient treated with anti-PD-1 therapy.

In DNA, the CDR3 is TGTGCCAGCAGCCAAGATCTCCCGCCAGCCTCACCCCTCCACTTT. Encoded protein: CASSQDLPPASPLHF. This rearrangement joins TRBV4-2 to TRBJ1-6; D uncertain. V was pared by 0 bases and J by 10 bases, with 13 bases between. The CDR3 runs to 15 residues. Germline V gene lookup returns CDR1 LGHNA and CDR2 YNFKEQ.